The 21 T cell receptor beta chains given below trace back to one sample, sequenced in a study of blood T cell repertoires in COVID-19. The assay was immunoSEQ multiplex PCR, and TCRdb's table has in-frame clones only and misses some. Here the sample spans 250,000 or so clones, 85% to 90% being singletons. The sample comprised PBMCs or T cells enriched from blood (not recorded which). These receptors all stem from a man aged 35 to 55 who had recovered from COVID-19.

This rearrangement joins TRBV5-3 to TRBJ2-2; no clear D. TRBV5-3 is reported as an ORF; its role is uncertain. Trimming removed 3 bases at V and 0 bases at J, with 12 bases between. The CDR3 contains 16 residues. Here the CDR3 reads CARSYVRGSNTGELFF. The CDR3 nucleotides read TGTGCCAGAAGCTATGTAAGAGGCTCGAACACCGGGGAGCTGTTTTTT.

The chain is built from TRBV30 and TRBJ2-7; 8 bases align to TRBD1. Trimming cost V 1 base and J 2 bases; bases outside gene matches: 4. This CDR3 contains 14 residues. From germline, CDR1 is GTSNPN and CDR2 SVGIG (reference sequence). Here the CDR3 reads CAWSGQGTPYEQYF. CDR3 DNA: TGTGCCTGGAGTGGACAGGGGACTCCCTACGAGCAGTACTTC.

J is TRBJ2-1 and V is TRBV7-3, with D perhaps TRBD1 (5 bases). The germline V gene encodes CDR1 SGHTA and CDR2 FQGTGA. The CDR3 spans 14 residues. V was cut by 2 bases and J by 8 bases, with 13 bases left in between. CDR3 sequence reads: CASSLSFRGDEQFF. The DNA for the CDR3 is TGTGCCAGCAGCTTATCCTTTAGGGGCGATGAGCAGTTCTTC.

This clone appeared once. This CDR3 reads CASSLSDSSYNEQFF. CDR3 in DNA: TGTGCCAGCAGCTTATCGGACAGCTCCTACAATGAGCAGTTCTTC. The V and J genes are TRBV11-2 and TRBJ2-1, with D possibly being TRBD1 (6 bases). The CDR3 has 15 residues. Trimming shortened V by 2 bases and J by 0 bases, and 8 bases separated the two germline ends. Germline CDR1 is SGHAT and CDR2 is FQNNGV. The full variable domain, in which reference TRBV11-2 and TRBJ2-1 provide the parts outside the CDR3, is EAGVAQSPRYKIIEKRQSVAFWCNPISGHATLYWYQQILGQGPKLLIQFQNNGVVDDSQLPKDRFSAERLKGVDSTLKIQPAKLEDSAVYLCASSLSDSSYNEQFFGPGTRLTVL.

The chain couples TRBV7-9 to TRBJ1-4; D is unresolved. Germline V CDR1 and CDR2: SEHNR, FQNEAQ (reference sequence). This CDR3 region has 15 residues. Trimming took off 4 bases at V and 0 bases at J, with 9 bases between the two ends. The CDR3 coding sequence is TGTGCCAGCAGCTCATGGGAGGCAACTAATGAAAAACTGTTTTTT. Residues: CASSSWEATNEKLFF.

V is TRBV6-5 and J is TRBJ1-1; D ambiguous. The CDR3 loop spans 15 amino acids. V was shortened by 5 bases and J by 3 bases, with 16 bases between the two germline ends. From germline, CDR1 is MNHEY and CDR2 SVGAGI. This CDR3 is CASSPKEALYTEAFF. The CDR3 DNA sequence: TGTGCCAGCAGTCCCAAGGAGGCACTTTACACTGAAGCTTTCTTT.

This clone was counted once. CDR3 bases: TGTGCCAGCTCACCAGGCAGGGGTGATGAAGCTTTCTTT. It codes for CASSPGRGDEAFF. The chain uses TRBV18 and TRBJ1-1; the D gene is possibly TRBD1 (6 bases). Germline CDR1 is KGHSH and CDR2 is LQKENI. V lost 2 bases to trimming and J lost 7 bases, with 11 bases between them. The CDR3 is 13 residues long.

The rearrangement joins TRBV7-9 to TRBJ2-2; D remains ambiguous. V shed 5 bases and J shed 3 bases, with 10 bases lying between them. From germline, CDR1 is SEHNR and CDR2 FQNEAQ (reference sequence). This CDR3 is built from 14 residues. The CDR3 DNA reads TGTGCCAGCAGCGGGCAAGTGGACACCGGGGAGCTGTTTTTT. The encoded protein is CASSGQVDTGELFF.

The chain joins TRBV19 to TRBJ2-7, with 9 bases that match TRBD1. In germline, CDR1 is LNHDA, CDR2 SQIVND (reference sequence). This CDR3 spans 14 amino acids. With 4 bases clipped from V and 5 bases from J, the junction kept 6 bases outside the gene matches. This CDR3 is CASSTTGGYNEQYF. The CDR3 coding sequence is TGTGCCAGTAGTACCACAGGGGGCTATAACGAGCAGTACTTC.

This chain connects TRBV11-3 to TRBJ2-1; D is unclear. CDR1 is SGHNT, CDR2 YENEEA, per germline. The V and J ends lost 4 bases and 4 bases respectively, with 14 bases between them. The CDR3 runs to 15 residues. The CDR3 loop reads CASSSYDGVYNEQFF. In nucleotides, the CDR3 is TGTGCCAGCAGCTCGTACGATGGAGTATACAATGAGCAGTTCTTC.

There are a few counts of this clone. The rearrangement uses TRBV3-1 (or the pseudogene TRBV3-2) and TRBJ2-1; the D is unclear. The germline V gene has CDR1 LGHDT and CDR2 YNNKEL (reference sequence). V shed 2 bases and J shed 7 bases, with 6 bases lying between them. The CDR3 contains 12 residues. CDR3 nucleotides: TGTGCCAGCAGCCAACTCAGTAATGAGCAGTTCTTC. Protein product: CASSQLSNEQFF.

V gene TRBV7-8 combines with J gene TRBJ1-6, with 8 positions matching TRBD1. V lost 4 bases and J lost 7; bases outside the gene matches: 9. Germline lookup yields CDR1 SGHVS and CDR2 FQNEAQ. The CDR3 loop spans 16 amino acids. Here the CDR3 reads CASSSLPDRGNSPLHF. The CDR3 DNA reads TGTGCCAGCAGCTCCCTGCCCGACAGGGGAAATTCACCCCTCCACTTT.

V is TRBV15 and J is TRBJ2-2, with 7 bases lining up with TRBD2. CDR1 is LNHNV, CDR2 YYDKDF, per germline (reference sequence). The CDR3 consists of 15 residues. Trimming removed 5 bases from V and 7 bases from J; junction bases left unmatched: 10. The CDR3 sequence is CATSLRGNLGGELFF. The DNA of the CDR3 is TGTGCCACCAGCTTGCGGGGGAACCTGGGCGGGGAGCTGTTTTTT.

This clone was observed once. The rearrangement links TRBV9 to TRBJ1-6; D is possibly TRBD1 (6 bases). The CDR3 covers 14 residues. Trimming pared 3 bases from V and 8 bases from J, leaving 12 bases between. Germline V CDR1 and CDR2: SGDLS, YYNGEE. CDR3 nucleotides: TGTGCCAGCAGCGCCGGGACACCGGATTCACCCCTCCACTTT. Amino acid sequence: CASSAGTPDSPLHF.

The V and J genes are TRBV19 and TRBJ1-5, with TRBD1 matching over 8 bases. From germline, CDR1 is LNHDA and CDR2 SQIVND (reference sequence). After removal of 4 bases from V and 0 bases from J, the junction contained 11 bases not matched to a gene. The CDR3 has 18 amino acids. Here the CDR3 reads CASSSTGTGSFSNQPQHF. CDR3 sequence (DNA): TGTGCCAGTAGTAGTACCGGGACAGGCTCCTTTAGCAATCAGCCCCAGCATTTT. Using reference TRBV19 and TRBJ1-5 for the parts outside the CDR3, the full variable domain is DGGITQSPKYLFRKEGQNVTLSCEQNLNHDAMYWYRQDPGQGLRLIYYSQIVNDFQKGDIAEGYSVSREKKESFPLTVTSAQKNPTAFYLCASSSTGTGSFSNQPQHFGDGTRLSIL.

The rearrangement uses TRBV30 and TRBJ2-6; D possibly corresponds to TRBD1 (5 bases). Trimming shortened V by 7 bases and J by 2 bases, and 12 bases separated the two germline ends. CDR1 is GTSNPN, CDR2 SVGIG, per germline (reference sequence). This CDR3 is built from 14 residues. CDR3 region: CASHRSPGANVLTF. Here the CDR3 DNA reads TGTGCCTCCCACAGGTCCCCTGGGGCCAACGTCCTGACTTTC. Full variable domain (outside the CDR3, taken from reference TRBV30 and TRBJ2-6): SQTIHQWPATLVQPVGSPLSLECTVEGTSNPNLYWYRQAAGRGLQLLFYSVGIGQISSEVPQNLSASRPQDRQFILSSKKLLLSDSGFYLCASHRSPGANVLTFGAGSRLTVL.

The chain carries TRBV24-1 and TRBJ2-7; D might be TRBD2 (6 bases). There are 17 residues in the CDR3. CDR1 is KGHDR and CDR2 is SFDVKD in the germline V gene. V was trimmed by 3 bases and J by 3 bases, leaving 20 bases between them. The CDR3 is CATSDPSSRGLIYEQYF. The CDR3 DNA sequence: TGTGCCACCAGTGATCCCTCGTCTCGGGGGTTGATCTACGAGCAGTACTTC.

V and J are TRBV7-9 and TRBJ1-4, with TRBD1 matching over 8 bases. CDR1 and CDR2 from the germline V gene are SEHNR and FQNEAQ (reference sequence). The CDR3 has 14 amino acids. The ends lost 5 bases at V and 8 bases at J; junction bases unmatched: 7. The CDR3, as DNA: TGTGCCAGCAGCCCAGCAGGGGGCCGGGAAAAACTGTTTTTT. Its translation: CASSPAGGREKLFF.

CDR3 sequence (DNA): TGTGCCAGCAGTTTATCCGCACTAGGTAGCAATCAGCCCCAGCATTTT. This gives the protein CASSLSALGSNQPQHF. The V gene is TRBV28, the J gene TRBJ1-5; D gene uncertain. With 1 base removed from V and 0 bases from J, the gap between germline ends came to 10 bases. The length of the CDR3 is 16 residues. In germline, CDR1 is MDHEN, CDR2 SYDVKM.

V usage is TRBV13 and J usage is TRBJ2-3, with TRBD2 identical over 12 bases. The CDR3 sequence is 17 residues long. V was clipped by 4 bases and J by 5 bases; unmatched bases: 10. CDR1 and CDR2 (germline): PRHDT, FYEKMQ (reference sequence). The CDR3 sequence is CASSSRLAGEHGDTQYF. The CDR3 DNA is TGTGCCAGCAGCTCAAGACTAGCGGGAGAGCATGGAGATACGCAGTATTTT.

J is TRBJ2-7 and V is TRBV28; perhaps TRBD1 as D (6 bases). This CDR3 has 14 amino acids. Germline-derived CDR1 and CDR2 are MDHEN and SYDVKM. The V end was cut by 2 bases, the J end by 5 bases, with 13 bases between. CDR3 amino acids: CASSLGGNLNEQYF. The CDR3 nucleotides are TGTGCCAGCAGTTTAGGGGGCAACTTGAACGAGCAGTACTTC. Based on the CDR3 plus reference TRBV28 and TRBJ2-7, the full variable domain is DVKVTQSSRYLVKRTGEKVFLECVQDMDHENMFWYRQDPGLGLRLIYFSYDVKMKEKGDIPEGYSVSREKKERFSLILESASTNQTSMYLCASSLGGNLNEQYFGPGTRLTVT.